Each of the 24 T cell receptor beta chains below was sequenced from the same sample in a study of radiation and T cells in renal cell carcinoma. Data came from immunoSEQ multiplex PCR; TCRdb stores just in-frame clones and leaves some out. The profile covers roughly 15,000 clones, with approximately 60% appearing a single time and approximately 15% taken by the ten largest. Treatment in this sample: treatment-naive control, cytoreductive nephrectomy. The specimen comprised tumor tissue, sampled from a patient whose treatment was nephrectomy without radiotherapy. The receptor set was obtained from a man in his fifties or sixties with renal cell carcinoma.

This clone was observed a few times. This sequence joins TRBV6-1 and TRBJ1-5, with D perhaps matching TRBD1 (5 bases). Germline-derived CDR1 and CDR2 are MNHNS and SASEGT. This CDR3 spans 14 amino acids. Trimming removed 3 bases at V and 4 bases at J, with 10 bases between. CDR3 in DNA: TGTGCCAGCAGTGACGGGGGGATGAATCAGCCCCAGCATTTT. As protein: CASSDGGMNQPQHF.

The rearrangement joins TRBV5-1 to TRBJ1-2; D is uncertain. There are 13 residues in the CDR3. The V and J ends lost 4 bases and 1 base respectively, with 8 bases between them. Germline V gene lookup returns CDR1 SGHRS and CDR2 YFSETQ. Written as DNA, the CDR3 is TGCGCCAGCAGCCCTACTCTTAACTATGGCTACACCTTC. It encodes CASSPTLNYGYTF.

This clone was detected only a few times. The chain joins TRBV19 to TRBJ2-2; the match to TRBD2 covers 9 bases. The CDR3 runs to 14 residues. CDR1 LNHDA and CDR2 SQIVND come from the germline V gene (reference sequence). V dropped 5 bases and J dropped 4; count of bases not matched to a gene: 2. DNA for the CDR3: TGTGCCAGTAGTCCTAGCGGGGTCACCGGGGAGCTGTTTTTT. This gives the protein CASSPSGVTGELFF.

This chain links TRBV5-1 with TRBJ1-1, with 7 bases aligning to TRBD1. CDR1 SGHRS and CDR2 YFSETQ come from the germline V gene. The CDR3 sequence is 14 residues long. Germline trimming cut 2 bases from V and 5 bases from J; bases unmatched to any gene: 6. CDR3 DNA sequence: TGCGCCAGCAGCTTAAACCAGGGGGGGACTGAAGCTTTCTTT. Encoded protein: CASSLNQGGTEAFF.

J is TRBJ2-6 and V is TRBV7-9, with D possibly matching TRBD2 (5 bases). V lost 3 bases, J lost 0 bases, and 9 bases lay in between. Germline CDR1 reads SEHNR; CDR2 reads FQNEAQ (reference sequence). The CDR3 is made up of 16 amino acids. This CDR3 reads CASSFYRGSGANVLTF. DNA of the CDR3: TGTGCCAGCAGCTTCTATCGGGGCTCTGGGGCCAACGTCCTGACTTTC.

V and J are TRBV4-1 and TRBJ2-3; TRBD2 matches at 12 bases. The CDR3 is made up of 20 amino acids. The germline V gene has CDR1 MGHRA and CDR2 YSYEKL. After removal of 4 bases from V and 0 bases from J, the junction contained 14 bases not matched to a gene. CDR3 in DNA: TGCGCCAGCAGCCGGGGAGTTCAAGGGCTAGCGGGGGGGAGCACAGATACGCAGTATTTT. Its translation: CASSRGVQGLAGGSTDTQYF.

This clone was seen more than once but under ten times. The V gene is TRBV5-5, the J gene TRBJ2-1, with TRBD2 matching over 9 bases. CDR1 SGHKS and CDR2 YYEKEE come from the germline V gene (reference sequence). V trimming: 0 bases; J trimming: 4 bases; junction bases outside the gene matches: 8. The CDR3 has 17 amino acids. The DNA for the CDR3 is TGTGCCAGCAGCTTGGTTGGGCGGGAGGGCCTTTACAATGAGCAGTTCTTC. It specifies CASSLVGREGLYNEQFF.

This chain links TRBV18 with TRBJ2-3; D perhaps matches TRBD2 (5 bases). The CDR3 sequence is 15 residues long. V lost 5 bases to trimming and J lost 1 base, with 13 bases between them. The V gene's germline CDR1 is KGHSH and CDR2 LQKENI. The CDR3 loop reads CASSITGGRTDTQYF. DNA for the CDR3: TGTGCCAGCTCAATTACTGGAGGTCGCACAGATACGCAGTATTTT.

This chain uses TRBV19 with TRBJ1-2; 9 bases map to TRBD1. Germline CDR1 LNHDA, CDR2 SQIVND (reference sequence). The CDR3 covers 15 residues. V shed 7 bases and J 1 base; nucleotides not matched to a gene: 7. CDR3 sequence: CASKEQGAFNYGYTF. CDR3 in DNA: TGTGCCAGTAAGGAACAGGGGGCGTTTAACTATGGCTACACCTTC. Drawing the rest from reference TRBV19 and TRBJ1-2, the complete variable domain is DGGITQSPKYLFRKEGQNVTLSCEQNLNHDAMYWYRQDPGQGLRLIYYSQIVNDFQKGDIAEGYSVSREKKESFPLTVTSAQKNPTAFYLCASKEQGAFNYGYTFGSGTRLTVV.

This chain links TRBV28 with TRBJ2-1; 7 bases fit TRBD1. The CDR3 length is 11 residues. J lost 15 bases, V lost 4 bases, and 6 bases had no gene match. Per germline, CDR1 MDHEN and CDR2 SYDVKM. The CDR3 DNA reads TGTGCCAGCAGTTCCCGACAGGGACGGTTCTTC. This sequence encodes CASSSRQGRFF.

Judged by abundance, this clone is medium-sized. The rearrangement links TRBV7-8 to TRBJ1-5; TRBD1 might be the D (5 bases). The germline CDR1 and CDR2 sequences are SGHVS and FQNEAQ. The CDR3 has 15 residues. V was trimmed by 1 base and J by 6 bases, leaving 13 bases between them. CDR3 nucleotides: TGTGCCAGCAGCTTAGGTACCAGGGAGGCTCAGCCCCAGCATTTT. It is translated as CASSLGTREAQPQHF.

Worth noting for this clone: One end of the junction fails to match germline, which may point to a read error. The gene calls are TRBV5-6 and TRBJ1-2; D ambiguous. Per the germline V gene, CDR1 is SGHDT and CDR2 is YYEEEE. The CDR3 is 12 amino acids. CDR3 residues: CASSIHGGPPDF. CDR3 DNA: TGTGCCAGCAGCATACACGGAGGCCCACCTGACTTC.

The chain joins TRBV29-1 to TRBJ1-2; no definite D call. The CDR3 is made up of 13 amino acids. V was trimmed by 0 bases and J by 1 base, leaving 6 bases between them. CDR1 SQVTM and CDR2 ANQGSEA come from the germline V gene. This chain's CDR3 is CSVEDRVNYGYTF. The CDR3 DNA reads as TGCAGCGTTGAAGATAGGGTTAACTATGGCTACACCTTC.

V gene TRBV15 combines with J gene TRBJ2-1; D gene unclear. Germline V CDR1 and CDR2: LNHNV, YYDKDF (reference sequence). V gave up 0 bases and J gave up 4 bases, with 7 bases separating them. The length of the CDR3 is 14 residues. The chain's CDR3 is CATSRDFGYNEQFF. The CDR3 DNA follows: TGTGCCACCAGCAGAGATTTTGGGTACAATGAGCAGTTCTTC.

The rearrangement joins TRBV28 to TRBJ1-3; D unclear. The CDR3 has 15 residues. Trimming shortened V by 3 bases and J by 0 bases, and 9 bases separated the two germline ends. Germline values: CDR1 MDHEN, CDR2 SYDVKM. The CDR3: CASSLTLSSGNTIYF. In nucleotides, the CDR3 is TGTGCCAGCAGTTTGACGTTAAGCTCTGGAAACACCATATATTTT.

The chain joins TRBV4-1 to TRBJ2-7; D is uncertain. Germline values: CDR1 MGHRA, CDR2 YSYEKL. V was shortened by 0 bases and J by 3 bases, with 12 bases between the two germline ends. The CDR3 contains 15 residues. CDR3 DNA sequence: TGCGCCAGCAGCCAAGAGGGCAGACCAAACTACGAGCAGTACTTC. Translated: CASSQEGRPNYEQYF.

Relative to its sample, this clone is medium-sized (0.01 to 0.1%). This chain connects TRBV5-1 to TRBJ2-7; D is perhaps TRBD2 (5 bases). Germline V lookup: CDR1 SGHRS, CDR2 YFSETQ. V was shortened by 0 bases and J by 7 bases, with 14 bases between the two germline ends. CDR3 length: 14 residues. The CDR3 bases are TGCGCCAGCAGCTTGGACGGCGGGTATGAAGAGCAGTACTTC. Translated, it gives CASSLDGGYEEQYF.

This clone was observed a handful of times. The chain has TRBV28 and TRBJ1-5; a weak D match, TRBD1 (6 bases). The CDR3 length is 14 residues. Germline V gene sequence: CDR1 MDHEN, CDR2 SYDVKM. V lost 6 bases, J lost 2 bases, and 11 bases lay in between. CDR3 amino acids: CASSHGGGNQPQHF. CDR3 nucleotide sequence: TGTGCCAGCAGCCATGGGGGCGGCAATCAGCCCCAGCATTTT.

V and J are TRBV6-6 and TRBJ1-5; D ambiguous. The CDR3 is 15 residues long. Germline values: CDR1 MNHNY, CDR2 SVGAGI (reference sequence). The V end was cut by 5 bases, the J end by 0 bases, with 11 bases between. CDR3 nucleotide sequence: TGTGCCAGCAGTCTCCACAGACATAGCAATCAGCCCCAGCATTTT. Translated, it gives CASSLHRHSNQPQHF.

V is TRBV27 and J is TRBJ2-1, with 12 nucleotides matching TRBD2. Germline V gene lookup returns CDR1 MNHEY and CDR2 SMNVEV (reference sequence). V gave up 8 bases and J gave up 9 bases; unmatched junction bases: 23. The CDR3 consists of 19 residues. In DNA, the CDR3 is TGTGCCAGCCGCCCCGGTGGGCTAGCGGGAGGGCGTGGGATGGGTGAGCAGTTCTTC. Translation: CASRPGGLAGGRGMGEQFF.

The chain has TRBV7-6 and TRBJ2-5; D is possibly TRBD1 or TRBD2 (6 bases each). The CDR3 has 14 amino acids. Germline CDR1 reads SGHVS; CDR2 reads FNYEAQ. The V end was cut by 7 bases, the J end by 1 base, with 13 bases between. This CDR3 is CASTHWGAQETQYF. In DNA, the CDR3 is TGTGCCAGCACCCATTGGGGGGCCCAAGAGACCCAGTACTTC. Full variable domain (rest looked up from reference TRBV7-6 and TRBJ2-5): GAGVSQSPRYKVTKRGQDVALRCDPISGHVSLYWYRQALGQGPEFLTYFNYEAQQDKSGLPNDRFSAERPEGSISTLTIQRTEQRDSAMYRCASTHWGAQETQYFGPGTRLLVL.

This rearrangement joins TRBV14 to TRBJ2-7; TRBD2 matches at 14 bases. The CDR3 is 18 amino acids. V shed 4 bases, J shed 5 bases, and the junction held 13 bases outside the gene matches. Germline-derived CDR1 and CDR2 are SGHDN and FVKESK. Here the CDR3 DNA reads TGTGCCAGCAGCCTGGGACTAGCGGGGGCGAAGAAGGAAGACGAGCAGTACTTC. Its protein product is CASSLGLAGAKKEDEQYF.

J is TRBJ2-7 and V is TRBV28, with D unclear. The CDR3 runs to 15 residues. Germline loops: CDR1 MDHEN, CDR2 SYDVKM. Trimming left V 3 bases short and J 0 bases short, with 12 bases between. CDR3 in DNA: TGTGCCAGCAGTTTGCCGGGCGCGAGCTCCTACGAGCAGTACTTC. Translating it yields CASSLPGASSYEQYF.

The chain has TRBV28 and TRBJ2-5; D remains ambiguous. CDR1 MDHEN and CDR2 SYDVKM come from the germline V gene. The CDR3 totals 12 residues. V dropped 2 bases and J dropped 4 bases, with 5 bases sitting between them. The DNA for the CDR3 is TGTGCCAGCAGTTTAATGAGAGAGACCCAGTACTTC. This translates into CASSLMRETQYF.